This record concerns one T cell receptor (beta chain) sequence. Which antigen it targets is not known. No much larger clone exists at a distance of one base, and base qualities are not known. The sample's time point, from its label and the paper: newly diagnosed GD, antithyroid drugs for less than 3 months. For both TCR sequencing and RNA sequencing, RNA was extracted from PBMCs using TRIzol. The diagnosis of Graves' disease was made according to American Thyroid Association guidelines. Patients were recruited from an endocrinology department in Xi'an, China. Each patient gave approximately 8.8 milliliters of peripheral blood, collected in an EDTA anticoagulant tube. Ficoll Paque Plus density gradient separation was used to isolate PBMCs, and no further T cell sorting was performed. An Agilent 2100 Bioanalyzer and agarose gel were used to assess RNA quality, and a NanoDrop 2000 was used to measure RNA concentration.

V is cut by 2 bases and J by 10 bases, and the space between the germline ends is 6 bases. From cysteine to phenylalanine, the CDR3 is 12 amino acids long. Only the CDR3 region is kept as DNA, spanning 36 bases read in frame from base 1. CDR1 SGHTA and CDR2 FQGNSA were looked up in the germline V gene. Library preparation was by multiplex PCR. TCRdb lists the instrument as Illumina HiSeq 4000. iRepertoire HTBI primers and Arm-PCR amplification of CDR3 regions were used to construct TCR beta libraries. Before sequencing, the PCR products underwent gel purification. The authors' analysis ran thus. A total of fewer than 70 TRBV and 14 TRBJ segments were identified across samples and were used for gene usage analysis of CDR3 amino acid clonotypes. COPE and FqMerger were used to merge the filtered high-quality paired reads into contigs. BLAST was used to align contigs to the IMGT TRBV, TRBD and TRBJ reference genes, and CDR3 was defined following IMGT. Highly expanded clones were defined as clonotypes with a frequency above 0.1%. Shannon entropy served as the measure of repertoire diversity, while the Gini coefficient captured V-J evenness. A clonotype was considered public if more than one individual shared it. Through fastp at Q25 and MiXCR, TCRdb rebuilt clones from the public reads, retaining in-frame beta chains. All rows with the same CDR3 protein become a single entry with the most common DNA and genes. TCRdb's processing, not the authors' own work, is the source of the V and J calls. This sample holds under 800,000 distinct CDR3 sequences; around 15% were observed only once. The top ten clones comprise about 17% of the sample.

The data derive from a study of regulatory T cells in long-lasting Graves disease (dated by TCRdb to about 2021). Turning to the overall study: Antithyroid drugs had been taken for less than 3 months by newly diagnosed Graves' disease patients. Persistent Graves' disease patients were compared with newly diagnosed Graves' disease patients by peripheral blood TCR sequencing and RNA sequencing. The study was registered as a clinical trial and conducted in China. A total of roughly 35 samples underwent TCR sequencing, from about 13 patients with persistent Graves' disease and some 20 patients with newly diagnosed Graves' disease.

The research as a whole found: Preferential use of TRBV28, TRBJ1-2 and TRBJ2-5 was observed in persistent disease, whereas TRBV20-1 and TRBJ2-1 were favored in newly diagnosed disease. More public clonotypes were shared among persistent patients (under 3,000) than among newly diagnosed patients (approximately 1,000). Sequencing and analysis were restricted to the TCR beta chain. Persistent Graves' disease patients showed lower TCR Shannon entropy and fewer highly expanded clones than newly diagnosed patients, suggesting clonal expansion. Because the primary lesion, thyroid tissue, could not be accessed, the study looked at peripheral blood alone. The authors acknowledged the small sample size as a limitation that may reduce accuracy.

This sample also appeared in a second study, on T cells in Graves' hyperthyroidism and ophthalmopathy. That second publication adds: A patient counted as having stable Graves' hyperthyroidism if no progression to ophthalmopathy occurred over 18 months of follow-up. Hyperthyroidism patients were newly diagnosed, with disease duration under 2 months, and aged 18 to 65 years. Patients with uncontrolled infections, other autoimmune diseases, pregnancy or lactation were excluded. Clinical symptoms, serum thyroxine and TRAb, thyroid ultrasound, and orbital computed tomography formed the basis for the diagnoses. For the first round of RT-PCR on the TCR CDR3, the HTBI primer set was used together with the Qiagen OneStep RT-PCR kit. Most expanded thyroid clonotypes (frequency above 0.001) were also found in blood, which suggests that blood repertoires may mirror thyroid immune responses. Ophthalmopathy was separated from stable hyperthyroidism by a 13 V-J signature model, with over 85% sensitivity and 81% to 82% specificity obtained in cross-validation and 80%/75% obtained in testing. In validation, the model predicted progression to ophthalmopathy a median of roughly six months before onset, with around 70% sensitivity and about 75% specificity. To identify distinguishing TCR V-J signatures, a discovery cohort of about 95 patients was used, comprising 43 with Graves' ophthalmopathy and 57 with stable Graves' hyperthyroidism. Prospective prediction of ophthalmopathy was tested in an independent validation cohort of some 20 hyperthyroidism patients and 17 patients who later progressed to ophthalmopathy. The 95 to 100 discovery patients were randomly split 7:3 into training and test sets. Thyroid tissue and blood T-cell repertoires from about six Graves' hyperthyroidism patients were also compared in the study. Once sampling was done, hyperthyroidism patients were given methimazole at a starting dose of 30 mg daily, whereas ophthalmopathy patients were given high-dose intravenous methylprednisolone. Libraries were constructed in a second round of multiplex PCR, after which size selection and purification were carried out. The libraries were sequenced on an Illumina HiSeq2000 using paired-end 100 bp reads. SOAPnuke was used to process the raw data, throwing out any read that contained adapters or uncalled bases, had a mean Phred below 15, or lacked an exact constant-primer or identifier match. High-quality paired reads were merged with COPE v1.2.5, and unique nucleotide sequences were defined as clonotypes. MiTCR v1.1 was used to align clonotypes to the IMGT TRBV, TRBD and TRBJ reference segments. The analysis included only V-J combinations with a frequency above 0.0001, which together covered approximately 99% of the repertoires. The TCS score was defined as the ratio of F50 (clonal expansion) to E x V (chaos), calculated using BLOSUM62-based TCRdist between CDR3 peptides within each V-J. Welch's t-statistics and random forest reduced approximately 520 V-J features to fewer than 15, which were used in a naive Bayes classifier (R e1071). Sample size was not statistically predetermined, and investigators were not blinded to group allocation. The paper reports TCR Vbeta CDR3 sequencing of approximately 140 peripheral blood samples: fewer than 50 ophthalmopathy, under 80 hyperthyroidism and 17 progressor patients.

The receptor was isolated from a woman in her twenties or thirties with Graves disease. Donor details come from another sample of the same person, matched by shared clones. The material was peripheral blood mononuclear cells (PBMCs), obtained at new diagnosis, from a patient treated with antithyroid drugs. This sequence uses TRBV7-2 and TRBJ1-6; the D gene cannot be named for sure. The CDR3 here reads CASSLFLSPLHF. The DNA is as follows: TGTGCCAGCAGCTTATTTCTCTCACCCCTCCACTTT.